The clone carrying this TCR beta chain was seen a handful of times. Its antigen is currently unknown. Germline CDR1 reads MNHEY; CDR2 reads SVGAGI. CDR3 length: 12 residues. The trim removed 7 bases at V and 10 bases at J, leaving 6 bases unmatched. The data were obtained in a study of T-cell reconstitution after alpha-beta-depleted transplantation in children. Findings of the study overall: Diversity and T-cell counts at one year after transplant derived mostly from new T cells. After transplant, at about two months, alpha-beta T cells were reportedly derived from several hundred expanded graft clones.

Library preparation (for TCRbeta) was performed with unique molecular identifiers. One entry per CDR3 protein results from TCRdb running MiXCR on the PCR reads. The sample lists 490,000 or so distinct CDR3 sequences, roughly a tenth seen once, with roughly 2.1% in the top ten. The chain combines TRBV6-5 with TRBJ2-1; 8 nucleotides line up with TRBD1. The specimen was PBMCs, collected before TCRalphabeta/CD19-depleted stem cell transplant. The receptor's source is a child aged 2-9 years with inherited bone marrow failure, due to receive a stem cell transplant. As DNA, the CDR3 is TGTGCCAGCATTCCAGGGGGCCTAGAGCAGTTCTTC. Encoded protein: CASIPGGLEQFF.